These 28 T cell receptor beta chains were all obtained from the same sample, sequenced in a study of graft-versus-host responses after intestinal transplantation. Measured with immunoSEQ multiplex PCR; TCRdb has only the in-frame clones, and not every one. The sample includes tens of thousands of clones, over 90% of them seen just once. No antigen is known for these receptors. The sample consisted of unstimulated CD4+ T cells sorted from spleen or lymph node cells, taken before transplant. The receptors derive from a human donor who was the organ donor for an intestinal transplant.

The chain uses TRBV11-3 and TRBJ2-7, with D uncertain. Germline V gene lookup returns CDR1 SGHNT and CDR2 YENEEA. Trimming cost V 3 bases and J 6 bases, with 6 bases left between them. This CDR3 region has 11 residues. CDR3 in amino acids: CASSLPTEQYF. In DNA, the CDR3 is TGTGCCAGCAGCTTGCCAACCGAGCAGTACTTC.

The J gene is TRBJ2-7, the V gene TRBV28, with D possibly being TRBD1 or TRBD2 (5 bases each). The CDR3 runs 13 residues. V was cut by 7 bases and J by 2 bases, with 12 bases left in between. Germline V gene sequence: CDR1 MDHEN, CDR2 SYDVKM. CDR3 sequence: CASTGRDPYEQYF. The CDR3 nucleotides are TGTGCCAGCACGGGGCGAGACCCCTACGAGCAGTACTTC. The whole variable domain, remainder taken from reference TRBV28 and TRBJ2-7, is DVKVTQSSRYLVKRTGEKVFLECVQDMDHENMFWYRQDPGLGLRLIYFSYDVKMKEKGDIPEGYSVSREKKERFSLILESASTNQTSMYLCASTGRDPYEQYFGPGTRLTVT.

This chain uses TRBV7-2 with TRBJ1-2, with a weak D call TRBD1 (6 bases). V lost 2 bases to trimming and J lost 3 bases, with 7 bases between them. Germline values: CDR1 SGHTA, CDR2 FQGNSA. The CDR3 sequence is 13 residues long. The CDR3 sequence: CASSLTGYYGYTF. CDR3 DNA: TGTGCCAGCAGCTTAACAGGGTACTATGGCTACACCTTC.

This sequence joins TRBV7-2 and TRBJ2-5; TRBD2 aligns across 12 bases. With 1 base clipped from V and 5 bases from J, the junction kept 8 bases outside the gene matches. Germline CDR1 is SGHTA and CDR2 is FQGNSA. The CDR3 consists of 17 residues. Here the CDR3 DNA reads TGTGCCAGCAGCTTAGATGCTAGCGGGAGGGCCACGGAGACCCAGTACTTC. Protein product: CASSLDASGRATETQYF.

The chain combines TRBV7-2 with TRBJ2-2; the D is unclear. Trimming shortened V by 0 bases and J by 6 bases, and 8 bases separated the two germline ends. This CDR3 is 14 amino acids long. Germline loops: CDR1 SGHTA, CDR2 FQGNSA. The CDR3 sequence: CASSLAPSSGELFF. In DNA form, the CDR3 reads TGTGCCAGCAGCTTAGCGCCTAGTTCCGGGGAGCTGTTTTTT.

This rearrangement joins TRBV5-6 to TRBJ2-2; 9 bases match TRBD2. This CDR3 spans 16 amino acids. The germline gives CDR1 SGHDT, CDR2 YYEEEE. J gave up 6 bases and V 0 bases, and 6 bases lay outside the gene matches. The DNA of the CDR3 is TGTGCCAGCAGCTTGGTTGGCGGGAGGGTCGCCGGGGAGCTGTTTTTT. This codes for CASSLVGGRVAGELFF.

The chain is built from TRBV28 and TRBJ1-2, with 10 bases that match TRBD1. Losses at the gene ends were 2 bases for V and 5 bases for J; bases not matched to a gene: 5. Per the germline V gene, CDR1 is MDHEN and CDR2 is SYDVKM. The CDR3 covers 15 residues. The CDR3 loop is CASSLRDRGTYGYTF. The CDR3 DNA is TGTGCCAGCAGTTTACGGGACAGGGGAACGTATGGCTACACCTTC.

V and J are TRBV15 and TRBJ1-1; no firm D call. The CDR3 has 14 amino acids. Trimming took 0 bases from V and 8 from J, leaving 13 bases between them. Germline V gene lookup returns CDR1 LNHNV and CDR2 YYDKDF (reference sequence). CDR3: CATSRDIRVSEAFF. The CDR3 region has the DNA TGTGCCACCAGCAGAGATATAAGGGTTTCAGAAGCTTTCTTT.

V and J are TRBV28 and TRBJ1-5; the match to TRBD1 covers 7 bases. J was trimmed by 2 bases and V by 5 bases; bases with no gene match: 21. The CDR3 is 20 amino acids. CDR1 is MDHEN, CDR2 SYDVKM, per germline. The CDR3 sequence is CASSPRLGGQDPRGNQPQHF. DNA of the CDR3: TGTGCCAGCAGTCCACGCTTGGGTGGACAGGACCCTAGAGGCAATCAGCCCCAGCATTTT.

The gene calls are TRBV7-6 and TRBJ1-1, with TRBD1 as a possible D gene (6 bases). CDR3 size: 14 residues. V lost 2 bases and J lost 2, with 9 bases in between. CDR1 is SGHVS and CDR2 is FNYEAQ in the germline V gene. CDR3 loop: CASSLRGTNTEAFF. CDR3 nucleotide sequence: TGTGCCAGCAGCTTACGCGGGACAAACACTGAAGCTTTCTTT. Using reference TRBV7-6 and TRBJ1-1 for the parts outside the CDR3, the full variable domain is GAGVSQSPRYKVTKRGQDVALRCDPISGHVSLYWYRQALGQGPEFLTYFNYEAQQDKSGLPNDRFSAERPEGSISTLTIQRTEQRDSAMYRCASSLRGTNTEAFFGQGTRLTVV.

This chain connects TRBV19 to TRBJ1-6; weak D call: TRBD1 (5 bases). The germline CDR1 and CDR2 sequences are LNHDA and SQIVND (reference sequence). The length of the CDR3 is 14 residues. V shed 6 bases and J shed 7 bases, with 13 bases lying between them. DNA of the CDR3: TGTGCCAGTAGCGCACAGGTAGGAAATTCACCCCTCCACTTT. This sequence encodes CASSAQVGNSPLHF. The complete variable domain, with remaining parts taken from reference TRBV19 and TRBJ1-6, reads DGGITQSPKYLFRKEGQNVTLSCEQNLNHDAMYWYRQDPGQGLRLIYYSQIVNDFQKGDIAEGYSVSREKKESFPLTVTSAQKNPTAFYLCASSAQVGNSPLHFGNGTRLTVT.

V is TRBV5-1 and J is TRBJ2-1; 10 bases are shared with TRBD2. The trim removed 4 bases at V and 7 bases at J, leaving 5 bases unmatched. The CDR3 is 14 amino acids. Per the germline V gene, CDR1 is SGHRS and CDR2 is YFSETQ. The CDR3 DNA sequence: TGCGCCAGCAGCCTTAGCGGGAGGAGGAATGAGCAGTTCTTC. Translating it yields CASSLSGRRNEQFF.

This clone has a handful of counts. The chain uses TRBV19 and TRBJ2-2, with D unclear. Germline V gene sequence: CDR1 LNHDA, CDR2 SQIVND (reference sequence). This CDR3 contains 14 residues. Trimming took 10 bases from V and 5 from J, leaving 17 bases between them. As DNA, the CDR3 is TGTGCCACCTCGACTGGATCTCGGACCGGGGAGCTGTTTTTT. Protein sequence: CATSTGSRTGELFF.

This rearrangement joins TRBV4-3 to TRBJ2-1; 7 bases agree with TRBD2. In germline, CDR1 is LGHNA, CDR2 YSLEER. This CDR3 has 15 amino acids. J gave up 7 bases and V 0 bases, and 6 bases lay outside the gene matches. The chain's CDR3 is CASSQDDRTRNEQFF. Written as DNA, the CDR3 is TGCGCCAGCAGCCAAGATGATCGGACTAGGAATGAGCAGTTCTTC.

The J gene is TRBJ1-5, the V gene TRBV6-1; D might be TRBD1 (5 bases). Germline CDR1 MNHNS, CDR2 SASEGT. V lost 0 bases to trimming and J lost 6 bases, with 12 bases between them. The CDR3 consists of 15 residues. The CDR3 sequence is CASSEAGQSGQPQHF. The CDR3 DNA sequence: TGTGCCAGCAGTGAAGCGGGGCAGTCAGGTCAGCCCCAGCATTTT.

CDR3 nucleotide sequence: TGTGCCAGCAGGTCGTACGGGACAGATACGCAGTATTTT. Translation gives CASRSYGTDTQYF. This chain uses TRBV28 with TRBJ2-3; D is uncertain. The V gene's germline CDR1 is MDHEN and CDR2 SYDVKM. V lost 6 bases, J lost 3 bases, and 10 bases lay in between. The CDR3 extends over 13 amino acids.

This rearrangement joins TRBV5-1 to TRBJ2-7; D gene uncertain. The CDR3 runs to 13 residues. Germline CDR1 and CDR2: SGHRS and YFSETQ. V lost 0 bases and J lost 6, with 10 bases in between. The CDR3 loop reads CASSLVVSGEQYF. DNA of the CDR3: TGCGCCAGCAGCTTGGTTGTGTCGGGCGAGCAGTACTTC.

The J gene is TRBJ1-2, the V gene TRBV5-4; TRBD1 matches 7 bases. V was pared by 1 base and J by 3 bases, with 3 bases of the junction left unmatched. This CDR3 contains 14 residues. Germline assignment: CDR1 SGHNT and CDR2 YYREEE (reference sequence). In DNA, the CDR3 is TGTGCCAGCAGCTTGCTCAGGGGGTACTATGGCTACACCTTC. Amino acid sequence: CASSLLRGYYGYTF.

This clone has only one observation. The chain recombines TRBV11-2 with TRBJ2-7; no firm D call. Trimming removed 1 base from V and 4 bases from J, with 8 bases in between. CDR3 size: 13 residues. Germline V CDR1 and CDR2: SGHAT, FQNNGV. CDR3 protein: CASSLVVAYEQYF. CDR3 nucleotides: TGTGCCAGCAGCTTAGTGGTGGCTTACGAGCAGTACTTC.

The count of this clone is one. The chain's CDR3 is CASSQEPAVVYNEQFF. CDR3 coding DNA: TGTGCCAGCAGCCAAGAGCCAGCAGTGGTGTACAATGAGCAGTTCTTC. The chain joins TRBV4-2 to TRBJ2-1; D gene unclear. Germline CDR1 reads LGHNA; CDR2 reads YNFKEQ. This CDR3 has 16 residues. V lost 0 bases to trimming and J lost 4 bases, with 13 bases between them.

This clone has just one count. The J gene is TRBJ2-4, the V gene TRBV6-5; TRBD1 agrees at 7 bases. CDR3 length equals 14 residues. The trim removed 6 bases at V and 7 bases at J, leaving 9 bases unmatched. Germline CDR1 and CDR2: MNHEY and SVGAGI. CDR3 DNA sequence: TGTGCCAGCAGACCCGACAGGGTTGGGAACATTCAGTACTTC. Its protein is CASRPDRVGNIQYF.

The chain uses TRBV9 and TRBJ2-3; TRBD2 matches at 10 bases. The CDR3 has 15 amino acids. The J segment lost 1 base and the V segment lost 4 bases, leaving 3 bases of the junction unmatched. Germline-derived CDR1 and CDR2 are SGDLS and YYNGEE. The CDR3 DNA follows: TGTGCCAGCAGCTCCGGGACTAGCGGCACAGATACGCAGTATTTT. Protein sequence: CASSSGTSGTDTQYF.

The V and J genes are TRBV28 and TRBJ1-5; maybe TRBD1 (5 bases). CDR1 MDHEN and CDR2 SYDVKM come from the germline V gene. V lost 3 bases, J lost 10 bases, and 7 bases lay in between. CDR3 length: 11 amino acids. The CDR3 DNA follows: TGTGCCAGCAGTTTTAGGGGACCCCAGCATTTT. This encodes CASSFRGPQHF.

The CDR3 loop reads CASIGRDYEQYF. The CDR3 nucleotides read TGTGCCAGTATCGGTAGGGACTACGAGCAGTACTTC. This chain joins TRBV19 and TRBJ2-7; D is ambiguous. The CDR3 is 12 residues long. From germline, CDR1 is LNHDA and CDR2 SQIVND (reference sequence). Trimming removed 7 bases at V and 3 bases at J, with 10 bases between. The whole variable domain, filled in from reference TRBV19 and TRBJ2-7, reads DGGITQSPKYLFRKEGQNVTLSCEQNLNHDAMYWYRQDPGQGLRLIYYSQIVNDFQKGDIAEGYSVSREKKESFPLTVTSAQKNPTAFYLCASIGRDYEQYFGPGTRLTVT.

This clone was detected a few times. This chain joins TRBV5-6 and TRBJ2-6; D remains unclear. V lost 5 bases and J 1 base, leaving 19 bases between the germline ends. Germline CDR1 and CDR2: SGHDT and YYEEEE. CDR3 length equals 18 residues. The CDR3 DNA reads as TGTGCCAGCAGGAGATGGGCCCTAGAGTTATCTGGGGCCAACGTCCTGACTTTC. Translation: CASRRWALELSGANVLTF.

This sequence joins TRBV29-1 and TRBJ1-1; perhaps TRBD1 as D (5 bases). Trimming removed 6 bases from V and 3 bases from J, with 11 bases in between. Per germline, CDR1 SQVTM and CDR2 ANQGSEA. This CDR3 is 12 amino acids long. The CDR3 DNA reads as TGCAGCGTCCTGGGGGTCTACACTGAAGCTTTCTTT. This translates into CSVLGVYTEAFF.

CDR3 amino acids: CASSFTSWEQFF. Here the CDR3 DNA reads TGTGCCAGCAGCTTTACCAGTTGGGAGCAGTTCTTC. V is TRBV7-2 and J is TRBJ2-1, with D uncertain. Trimming stripped 3 bases from V and 10 bases from J, with 10 bases between. Germline loops: CDR1 SGHTA, CDR2 FQGNSA. CDR3 length: 12 amino acids. The complete variable domain, with remaining parts taken from reference TRBV7-2 and TRBJ2-1, reads GAGVSQSPSNKVTEKGKDVELRCDPISGHTALYWYRQSLGQGLEFLIYFQGNSAPDKSGLPSDRFSAERTGGSVSTLTIQRTQQEDSAVYLCASSFTSWEQFFGPGTRLTVL.

J is TRBJ2-7 and V is TRBV11-2; TRBD2 aligns across 11 bases. From germline, CDR1 is SGHAT and CDR2 FQNNGV. CDR3 length equals 14 residues. With V trimmed by 3 bases and J by 6 bases, 4 bases remained unmatched. The CDR3 spells CASSFTSGSPEQYF. The CDR3 nucleotides are TGTGCCAGCAGCTTTACTAGCGGGAGCCCCGAGCAGTACTTC. Combining the CDR3 with reference TRBV11-2 and TRBJ2-7 gives the whole variable domain EAGVAQSPRYKIIEKRQSVAFWCNPISGHATLYWYQQILGQGPKLLIQFQNNGVVDDSQLPKDRFSAERLKGVDSTLKIQPAKLEDSAVYLCASSFTSGSPEQYFGPGTRLTVT.